Included here is one TCR beta chain sequence, with context. This clonotype was picked up a small number of times. Its antigen is still unknown. A much larger clonotype is one base distant, so this may be a read error. This record belongs to a study of identical twins (dated by TCRdb to 2016 to 2018). Regarding the complete study: To test whether fetal clonotypes persist, this study deep-sequenced TCR alpha and beta repertoires from monozygotic twins, from unrelated adults of various ages, and from cord blood. To rule out contamination, the twin experiments were replicated at different times with different library preparation protocols. Study-wide conclusions, independent of this receptor: Out-of-frame TCR alpha sequences shared between twins showed an excess of low generation-probability sequences compared with coincidental sharing between unrelated individuals. In beta out-of-frame sequences, excess twin sharing was weaker, because having fewer shared sequences lowered the signal-to-noise ratio. Invariant T cells such as MAIT and iNKT could partly confound zero-insertion analyses, although diverse VJ usage argued against such confounding for most clonotypes. Because the same donors could not be followed over many years, the conclusions relied on cross-sectional statistical analysis. Out-of-frame TCR alpha sharing in monozygotic twins was systematically underestimated by recombination models, whereas sharing between unrelated individuals was in agreement with the recombination models. Abundant cord blood beta clonotypes had fewer insertions, young adult naive repertoires showed a similar but weaker trend, and memory repertoires showed no such trend.

Reading from cysteine to phenylalanine, the CDR3 counts 14 amino acids. The only DNA kept is the CDR3, 42 bases in frame from the first base. The germline V gene encodes CDR1 MDHEN and CDR2 SYDVKM. Trimming costs V 4 bases and J 6 bases, and their ends lie 15 bases apart. Every donor in the study was a healthy Caucasian. Using Miltenyi CD45RO+ enrichment and human naive T-cell isolation kits, memory (CD45RO+) and naive T cells were isolated from PBMC. Libraries were prepared through 5' RACE. Instrument on record: Illumina HiSeq 2000. Template switching introduced a universal primer binding site; the final cDNA contained a unique molecular identifier, enabling accurate counting of TCR cDNA molecules. First-strand cDNA for TCR alpha and beta chains was synthesized from specific primers in the conserved constant-segment region. To control for contamination, each cDNA library was double barcoded with a SMART-Mk sample barcode plus Illumina barcodes. TruSeq adapter sequences, together with Illumina sample barcodes, were added in two successive PCR steps. TCR alpha and beta cDNA libraries were sequenced on the Illumina HiSeq platform with custom primers. Under the source paper's analysis protocol: Raw reads were processed with MiGEC to extract unique molecular identifiers, and MiXCR was used to determine CDR3 positions. Recombination models were inferred per individual with the repgenHMM and IGoR tools using an EM algorithm. Shared clonotype analysis was performed with the tcR package in R, normalizing sharing by the product of cloneset sizes. To study raw recombination free of thymic and clonal selection effects, out-of-frame nonproductive sequences were analyzed. The raw public reads went through TCRdb reprocessing: fastp at Q25, MiXCR clone calling, in-frame beta chains kept. Each CDR3 protein appears once, grouped with its most common genes and DNA. Clone size and V and J calls follow TCRdb, not the original study. In this sample the table shows around 95,000 distinct CDR3 sequences, 5.9% of which occur a single time. Of the sample, about 12% is held by the ten largest clones.

The clonotype was recovered from a woman between 45 and 65 years old in good health. The sample consisted of memory T cells sorted from blood. According to the study, the label for this sample's cell subset or site signals: CD45RO+ enriched T cells. The chain is assembled from TRBV28 and TRBJ1-1; confidence is insufficient to name the D gene. The CDR3 sequence is CASSSSGGMSEAFF. The sequenced DNA is TGTGCCAGCAGTTCCTCGGGAGGGATGTCTGAAGCTTTCTTT. Outside the CDR3, residues come from the reference TRBV28 and TRBJ1-1 proteins, so the full variable domain is: DVKVTQSSRYLVKRTGEKVFLECVQDMDHENMFWYRQDPGLGLRLIYFSYDVKMKEKGDIPEGYSVSREKKERFSLILESASTNQTSMYLCASSSSGGMSEAFFGQGTRLTVV.